A single sample is the source of the 25 T cell receptor beta chains below, sequenced in a study of Graves' ophthalmopathy and Graves' hyperthyroidism. RNA transcripts served as template for amplifying TCR beta CDR3 sequences. After a first-round RT-PCR with HTBI primers, a second-round multiplex PCR was run. MiXCR, run by TCRdb on the multiplex PCR reads, gives a single entry per CDR3 protein. The repertoire consists of around 590,000 distinct CDR3 sequences, with less than 45% occurring once and the leading ten covering over 3.5%. The sequenced sample was peripheral blood or thyroid tissue (not recorded which). Source of these receptors: an adult man with Graves' hyperthyroidism.

Ten or more counts support this clonotype. The chain employs TRBV6-1 and TRBJ1-5; D is unresolved. Germline CDR1 MNHNS, CDR2 SASEGT. Deletions cut 5 bases from V and 2 bases from J, with 13 bases between. The CDR3 spans 15 residues. The CDR3: CASSYSSLGNQPQHF. The CDR3 DNA reads as TGTGCCAGCAGTTACTCGTCATTAGGCAATCAGCCCCAGCATTTT.

There are many counts of this clonotype. This chain uses TRBV3-1 with TRBJ1-2; 10 bases align to TRBD1. The CDR3 runs 13 residues. The V and J ends lost 6 bases and 8 bases, in that order; junction bases with no gene match: 6. The germline V gene has CDR1 LGHDT and CDR2 YNNKEL (reference sequence). Here the CDR3 reads CASSRDRGWGYTF. The CDR3 DNA is TGTGCCAGCAGTCGGGACAGGGGTTGGGGCTACACCTTC.

The chain links TRBV15 to TRBJ2-7; 9 bases are shared with TRBD1. V lost 3 bases, J lost 0 bases, and 12 bases stayed unmatched. The CDR3 is made up of 18 amino acids. Looked up from germline, CDR1 is LNHNV and CDR2 is YYDKDF (reference sequence). The chain's CDR3 is CATSSDRGRQRSSYEQYF. Here the CDR3 DNA reads TGTGCCACCAGCAGCGACAGGGGGAGACAGCGAAGCTCCTACGAGCAGTACTTC.

This clonotype was seen ten or more times. This chain connects TRBV14 to TRBJ1-2, with D tentatively TRBD1 (5 bases). Trimming removed 1 base at V and 0 bases at J, with 9 bases between. The CDR3 sequence is 15 residues long. The germline V gene has CDR1 SGHDN and CDR2 FVKESK. The CDR3 is CASSQGQGANYGYTF. As DNA, the CDR3 is TGTGCCAGCAGCCAAGGGCAGGGAGCTAACTATGGCTACACCTTC.

This clonotype appeared many times. CDR3 residues: CASSVGASGTQYF. The CDR3, as DNA: TGTGCCAGCAGCGTAGGGGCGAGCGGGACCCAGTACTTC. The gene calls are TRBV9 and TRBJ2-5, with D possibly matching TRBD2 (5 bases). Germline V lookup: CDR1 SGDLS, CDR2 YYNGEE. Trimming left V 0 bases short and J 7 bases short, with 10 bases between. The CDR3 length is 13 residues.

The chain is built from TRBV14 and TRBJ2-3; 7 nucleotides match TRBD1. Germline V gene lookup returns CDR1 SGHDN and CDR2 FVKESK. The V and J ends lost 4 bases and 0 bases, in that order; junction bases with no gene match: 7. The CDR3 runs 16 residues. CDR3 region: CASSPPGQISTDTQYF. The CDR3 region has the DNA TGTGCCAGCAGCCCCCCGGGACAGATTAGCACAGATACGCAGTATTTT. Based on the CDR3 plus reference TRBV14 and TRBJ2-3, the full variable domain is EAGVTQFPSHSVIEKGQTVTLRCDPISGHDNLYWYRRVMGKEIKFLLHFVKESKQDESGMPNNRFLAERTGGTYSTLKVQPAELEDSGVYFCASSPPGQISTDTQYFGPGTRLTVL.

The table lists this clonotype with many counts. The CDR3 sequence: CSALRTGYEQYF. CDR3 DNA: TGCAGCGCCCTCAGGACAGGCTACGAGCAGTACTTC. The chain is built from TRBV29-1 and TRBJ2-7; TRBD1 agrees at 7 bases. The V gene's germline CDR1 is SQVTM and CDR2 ANQGSEA. V was clipped by 7 bases and J by 3 bases; unmatched bases: 6. The CDR3 consists of 12 residues.

This clonotype was seen only a few times. The V gene is TRBV6-5, the J gene TRBJ2-7, with D unclear. Germline CDR1 and CDR2: MNHEY and SVGAGI. V lost 3 bases, J lost 2 bases, and 11 bases lay in between. The CDR3 totals 14 residues. The CDR3 here is CASSYLASPYEQYF. CDR3 sequence (DNA): TGTGCCAGCAGTTATTTGGCCTCCCCCTACGAGCAGTACTTC.

This clonotype was counted ten times or more. The V gene is TRBV7-9, the J gene TRBJ1-1; no definite D call. The CDR3 totals 15 residues. The germline V gene has CDR1 SEHNR and CDR2 FQNEAQ (reference sequence). Trimming shortened V by 4 bases and J by 2 bases, and 14 bases separated the two germline ends. The CDR3 spells CASSYKVMVNTEAFF. Written as DNA, the CDR3 is TGTGCCAGCAGCTACAAGGTGATGGTTAACACTGAAGCTTTCTTT.

This clonotype came up a few times. The chain carries TRBV24-1 and TRBJ2-7; 7 nucleotides align to TRBD1. The trim removed 3 bases at V and 3 bases at J, leaving 7 bases unmatched. Germline loops: CDR1 KGHDR, CDR2 SFDVKD. CDR3 length: 15 residues. CDR3 sequence reads: CATSDPRDSYYEQYF. CDR3 nucleotides: TGTGCCACCAGTGATCCCCGGGACAGCTACTACGAGCAGTACTTC.

This clonotype was picked up many times. V gene TRBV4-2 combines with J gene TRBJ2-7; 9 bases are a match to TRBD2. Trimming cost V 3 bases and J 2 bases; bases outside gene matches: 2. The CDR3 contains 14 residues. Germline V CDR1 and CDR2: LGHNA, YNFKEQ. DNA of the CDR3: TGTGCCAGCAGCCACGGACTAGCGACCTACGAGCAGTACTTC. Its protein product is CASSHGLATYEQYF.

J is TRBJ1-2 and V is TRBV6-5; perhaps TRBD1 as D (5 bases). Germline V gene sequence: CDR1 MNHEY, CDR2 SVGAGI. The CDR3 covers 15 residues. Trimming cost V 4 bases and J 4 bases, with 16 bases left between them. The CDR3 sequence is CASSFSRVGGYGYTF. In nucleotides, the CDR3 is TGTGCCAGCAGTTTCAGCAGGGTTGGTGGCTATGGCTACACCTTC.

This clonotype was counted at least ten times. The CDR3 bases are TGCAGCGTGTTGGAAGGCACTGAAGCTTTCTTT. It translates to CSVLEGTEAFF. This chain joins TRBV29-1 and TRBJ1-1, with D hard to call. V lost 6 bases and J lost 4, with 9 bases in between. This CDR3 has 11 residues. Germline V gene lookup returns CDR1 SQVTM and CDR2 ANQGSEA. The full variable domain, completed using reference TRBV29-1 and TRBJ1-1, is SAVISQKPSRDICQRGTSLTIQCQVDSQVTMMFWYRQQPGQSLTLIATANQGSEATYESGFVIDKFPISRPNLTFSTLTVSNMSPEDSSIYLCSVLEGTEAFFGQGTRLTVV.

The table lists this clonotype with a few counts. The chain links TRBV4-2 to TRBJ1-3, with 7 bases fitting TRBD1. The V gene's germline CDR1 is LGHNA and CDR2 YNFKEQ. V dropped 0 bases and J dropped 4; count of bases not matched to a gene: 9. The CDR3 contains 17 residues. The CDR3 loop is CASSQEQAQGPGNTIYF. The DNA for the CDR3 is TGTGCCAGCAGCCAAGAGCAAGCACAGGGGCCCGGAAACACCATATATTTT.

This clonotype was counted many times. The chain couples TRBV5-6 to TRBJ1-2, with 7 bases that match TRBD1. The germline gives CDR1 SGHDT, CDR2 YYEEEE. The J segment lost 6 bases and the V segment lost 2 bases, leaving 7 bases of the junction unmatched. This CDR3 region has 14 residues. DNA of the CDR3: TGTGCCAGCAGCTTACCGGGACAGCGTAATGGCTACACCTTC. Encoded protein: CASSLPGQRNGYTF.

This chain connects TRBV7-9 to TRBJ2-3; D possibly corresponds to TRBD2 (5 bases). This CDR3 comprises 15 residues. Trimming pared 6 bases from V and 2 bases from J, leaving 15 bases between. The germline CDR1 and CDR2 sequences are SEHNR and FQNEAQ (reference sequence). CDR3 in DNA: TGTGCCAGCAGATTTGGACGGGGAGACACAGATACGCAGTATTTT. It yields the protein CASRFGRGDTDTQYF.

The sample holds many counts of this clonotype. CDR3 amino acids: CSAGQLPNYGYTF. The CDR3, as DNA: TGCAGCGCTGGACAGCTTCCTAACTATGGCTACACCTTC. The gene calls are TRBV29-1 and TRBJ1-2; weak D call: TRBD1 (6 bases). The germline V gene encodes CDR1 SQVTM and CDR2 ANQGSEA. The CDR3 has 13 amino acids. V was clipped by 7 bases and J by 0 bases, with 12 bases between them.

To note about this clonotype: Sequence at one end of the junction differs from germline and may be a read error. The rearrangement uses TRBV29-1 and TRBJ1-1; D is ambiguous. CDR3 length equals 13 residues. Germline V gene data show CDR1 as SQVTM and CDR2 as ANQGSEA. CDR3 nucleotides: TGCAGCGTTAAGGACGGACCCTACACTGGAGCTTTCTTT. It codes for CSVKDGPYTGAFF.

The chain carries TRBV5-1 and TRBJ2-2; 14 bases fit TRBD2. This CDR3 has 17 amino acids. J was trimmed by 1 base and V by 5 bases; bases with no gene match: 4. Per germline, CDR1 SGHRS and CDR2 YFSETQ. CDR3 coding DNA: TGCGCCAGCAGTCCGGGGACTAGCGGGAGGAACACCGGGGAGCTGTTTTTT. This sequence encodes CASSPGTSGRNTGELFF.

CDR3 bases: TGTGCCAGCAGGTCCAGACTAGCGGATGCAGGTACGCAGTATTTT. It yields the protein CASRSRLADAGTQYF. The V call is TRBV7-2, the J call TRBJ2-3; TRBD2 matches 9 bases. V lost 6 bases to trimming and J lost 8 bases; unmatched junction nucleotides: 12. The CDR3 runs to 15 residues. CDR1 SGHTA and CDR2 FQGNSA come from the germline V gene.

V gene TRBV7-3 combines with J gene TRBJ1-2; D not resolved. Germline V gives CDR1 SGHTA, CDR2 FQGTGA. V was clipped by 2 bases and J by 9 bases, with 16 bases between them. The CDR3 has 14 residues. The CDR3 sequence is CASSLESGSHRYTF. For the CDR3, the DNA is TGTGCCAGCAGCTTAGAATCCGGGTCTCATCGCTACACCTTC.

The chain carries TRBV5-1 and TRBJ2-1, with 8 bases lining up with TRBD2. The CDR3 length is 15 residues. The V gene's germline CDR1 is SGHRS and CDR2 YFSETQ. The J segment lost 10 bases and the V segment lost 4 bases, leaving 13 bases of the junction unmatched. CDR3 protein: CASSQTSGIGGEQFF. CDR3 DNA sequence: TGCGCCAGCAGCCAAACTAGCGGCATCGGGGGGGAGCAGTTCTTC.

This rearrangement joins TRBV6-5 to TRBJ1-1; 7 bases match TRBD1. The V gene's germline CDR1 is MNHEY and CDR2 SVGAGI. This CDR3 region has 17 residues. The J segment lost 4 bases and the V segment lost 4 bases, leaving 15 bases of the junction unmatched. CDR3 bases: TGTGCCAGCAGTTCAACAACTTACTCGACAGGGAGCACTGAAGCTTTCTTT. This gives the protein CASSSTTYSTGSTEAFF.

Details on this clonotype: A much bigger clone sits one base away, suggesting this may be a read error. The genes are TRBV7-9 and TRBJ1-4; 7 nucleotides line up with TRBD1. In germline, CDR1 is SEHNR, CDR2 FQNEAQ (reference sequence). The CDR3 sequence is 13 residues long. In DNA, the CDR3 is TGTACCAGCAGCCCTGTACAGGGGGAAAAACTGTTTTTT. The encoded protein is CTSSPVQGEKLFF.

This clonotype was seen more than once but under ten times. The chain employs TRBV27 and TRBJ1-1; no definite D call. Trimming took 5 bases from V and 0 from J, leaving 13 bases between them. This CDR3 contains 15 residues. Germline lookup yields CDR1 MNHEY and CDR2 SMNVEV (reference sequence). CDR3 sequence reads: CASSPWGIMNTEAFF. The CDR3 coding sequence is TGTGCCAGCAGTCCCTGGGGAATCATGAACACTGAAGCTTTCTTT.